This T cell receptor beta chain originates from a study of T cells in Graves' hyperthyroidism and ophthalmopathy (dated by TCRdb to about 2019). A note on the overall study: Peripheral blood samples were taken at the time of initial diagnosis, prior to any treatment. After blood sampling, hyperthyroidism patients were treated with methimazole at a starting dose of 30 mg daily, and ophthalmopathy patients were treated with high-dose intravenous methylprednisolone. Prospective prediction of ophthalmopathy was tested in an independent validation cohort consisting of some 19 hyperthyroidism patients and over 15 patients who later progressed to ophthalmopathy. According to the paper, TCR Vbeta CDR3 sequencing was carried out on 135 peripheral blood samples, which came from under 50 ophthalmopathy, around 74 hyperthyroidism and roughly 17 progressor patients. The 100 or so discovery patients were divided at random into training and test sets in a 7:3 ratio. TCR V-J signatures able to tell the groups apart were searched for in a discovery cohort of approximately 95 patients, of whom over 40 had Graves' ophthalmopathy and roughly 59 had stable Graves' hyperthyroidism. In over five Graves' hyperthyroidism patients, the study also compared T-cell repertoires from thyroid tissue with T-cell repertoires from blood.

This clonotype was seen a few times. The antigen it recognizes is unknown. No base qualities exist here, and no much larger clone lies one base off it. Results the study describes overall, beyond this receptor: A 13 V-J signature model separated ophthalmopathy from stable hyperthyroidism, with approximately 87% sensitivity and 81.08% specificity in cross-validation and 80%/75% in testing. In validation, progression to ophthalmopathy was predicted by the model with almost 71% sensitivity and 72% to 85% specificity, a median of about 6 months before onset. Sample size was not statistically predetermined, and blinding of investigators to group allocation was not performed. Most expanded thyroid clonotypes (frequency above 0.001) were also detected in blood, a finding suggesting that blood repertoires may reflect thyroid immune responses.

In the ophthalmopathy patients, disease was moderately to severely active, with a Clinical Activity Score of 3 or more, a NOSPECS grade of 4 or more, and a duration of less than 3 months. Any patient with an uncontrolled infection, another autoimmune disease, pregnancy or lactation was excluded. Diagnoses were established on the basis of clinical symptoms, serum thyroxine and TRAb, thyroid ultrasound, and orbital computed tomography. Ficoll-Paque density gradient centrifugation was used to isolate PBMCs from approximately 10 ml of fresh peripheral blood. Total RNA was extracted using Trizol reagent, and RNA quality was assessed on an Agilent 2100 Bioanalyzer. The TCR beta CDR3 regions were amplified from the RNA transcripts. The TCR CDR3 was subjected to a first round of RT-PCR using the HTBI primer set and the Qiagen OneStep RT-PCR kit. A second multiplex PCR round built the libraries, followed by size selection and purification. Sequencing of the libraries was done on an Illumina HiSeq2000 using paired-end 100 bp reads. As for the original processing: Raw data were processed with SOAPnuke, discarding reads with adapters, uncalled bases, mean Phred below 15, or no exact constant-primer or identifier match. High-quality paired reads were merged using COPE v1.2.5, and each unique nucleotide sequence was defined as a clonotype. MiTCR v1.1 was used to align clonotypes to the IMGT TRBV, TRBD and TRBJ reference segments. The analysis was restricted to V-J combinations with a frequency above 0.0001, which together covered roughly 99% of the repertoires. A TCS score was defined as the ratio of F50 (clonal expansion) to E x V (chaos), with BLOSUM62-based TCRdist applied between CDR3 peptides within each V-J. Welch's t-statistics and random forest reduced roughly 540 V-J features to 10 to 15, which were used in a naive Bayes classifier (R e1071). TCRdb trimmed public reads at Q25 via fastp, called clones via MiXCR and kept in-frame beta chains. Each entry is one CDR3 protein sequence, shown with its most common DNA and genes. The V and J calls reflect TCRdb's pipeline rather than the authors' work. The sample records about 270,000 distinct CDR3 sequences, approximately 21% of which are singletons. About 60% of the sample rests with the top ten.

Looking up the germline V gene yields CDR1 MNHNS and CDR2 SASEGT. Reading from cysteine to phenylalanine, the CDR3 counts 14 amino acids. Only CDR3 DNA remains: 42 bases, in frame from the first base. Cut back by 7 bases and 0 bases, the V and J ends lie 9 bases apart. The sequenced sample was blood. The sequence was collected from a man younger than 45 with Graves' ophthalmopathy. The chain employs TRBV6-1 and TRBJ1-4; the D gene is perhaps TRBD1, from 6 matching bases. In nucleotide form, the sequence is TGTGCCAGCAAACAGGGACCAACTAATGAAAAACTGTTTTTT. The encoded protein is CASKQGPTNEKLFF.